These 26 T cell receptor beta chains share one sample of origin, sequenced in a study of shared clonotypes between healthy human individuals. TCRdb's table, derived via immunoSEQ multiplex PCR, lists solely in-frame clones and lacks some. The sample yields approximately 500,000 clones, less than 96% seen once. The material sequenced was naive CD4+ T cells sorted from blood. Subset described: CD45RA+ positively selected. The receptors shown here come from a woman aged 25-40 years in good health.

The chain carries TRBV23-1 and TRBJ2-1; a weak D match, TRBD1 (7 bases). TRBV23-1 is noted as an ORF with a role that remains uncertain. The CDR3 sequence is 19 residues long. V was shortened by 2 bases and J by 1 base, with 21 bases between the two germline ends. CDR3 sequence reads: CASSQPAARGDLSYNEQFF. Here the CDR3 DNA reads TGCGCCAGCAGTCAACCCGCAGCCAGGGGGGATTTATCCTACAATGAGCAGTTCTTC.

This clone was seen only once. This chain connects TRBV28 to TRBJ2-5; D is undetermined. The J call is uncertain, as TRBJ2-7 better fits the DNA end. The CDR3 is 11 residues long. Germline assignment: CDR1 MDHEN and CDR2 SYDVKM. The CDR3 here is CASSPRTEQYF. The CDR3 DNA is TGTGCCAGCAGTCCCCGGACCGAGCAGTACTTC.

The CDR3 DNA reads TGTGCCAGCAGTGAAGCAGGGTGGGCGGAATCCTACGAGCAGTACTTC. Translation: CASSEAGWAESYEQYF. V and J are TRBV2 and TRBJ2-5; no definite D call. The J call may be faulty, since TRBJ2-7 better matches the DNA end. Germline loops: CDR1 SNHLY, CDR2 FYNNEI. The CDR3 spans 16 residues.

The chain links TRBV5-4 to TRBJ2-1, with D possibly matching TRBD2 (7 bases). Trimming removed 4 bases from V and 3 bases from J, with 14 bases in between. The CDR3 runs to 15 residues. Germline V gene sequence: CDR1 SGHNT, CDR2 YYREEE (reference sequence). For the CDR3, the DNA is TGTGCCAGCAGCGGGGGGGCAGGGGACTACAATGAGCAGTTCTTC. This translates into CASSGGAGDYNEQFF.

The chain has TRBV6-6 and TRBJ2-6; the D gene is possibly TRBD1 (6 bases). The CDR3 runs 16 residues. Germline V gene data show CDR1 as MNHNY and CDR2 as SVGAGI (reference sequence). The V gene lost 8 bases and the J gene lost 0 bases, with 14 bases spanning the gap. The CDR3 DNA reads TGTGCCAGCGGACAGATGAGGGGCTCTGGGGCCAACGTCCTGACTTTC. Translated, it gives CASGQMRGSGANVLTF.

The chain links TRBV4-1 to TRBJ2-7, with 7 bases fitting TRBD2. The CDR3 covers 15 residues. Germline V gene sequence: CDR1 MGHRA, CDR2 YSYEKL. V was pared by 4 bases and J by 0 bases, with 6 bases of the junction left unmatched. The CDR3 DNA sequence: TGCGCCAGCAGCCTCATAGCGGGCGACTCCTACGAGCAGTACTTC. Translating it yields CASSLIAGDSYEQYF.

V and J are TRBV4-1 and TRBJ2-7; a weak D match, TRBD2 (6 bases). Trimming shortened V by 5 bases and J by 0 bases, and 17 bases separated the two germline ends. Germline loops: CDR1 MGHRA, CDR2 YSYEKL. The CDR3 length is 16 residues. In nucleotides, the CDR3 is TGCGCCAGCAGCAATAGAGTGAGGGAGGTCTCCTACGAGCAGTACTTC. Translated: CASSNRVREVSYEQYF.

A word on this clone: This specimen includes other DNA sequences encoding the same CDR3. The chain combines TRBV28 with TRBJ2-7, with no clear D. V was clipped by 7 bases and J by 2 bases, with 9 bases between them. CDR3 length equals 12 residues. CDR1 is MDHEN, CDR2 SYDVKM, per germline. DNA for the CDR3: TGTGCCAGCACAACTGCCCCCTACGAGCAGTACTTC. This codes for CASTTAPYEQYF.

V usage is TRBV27 and J usage is TRBJ2-7; possibly TRBD2 for D (6 bases). Germline values: CDR1 MNHEY, CDR2 SMNVEV (reference sequence). CDR3 length: 15 amino acids. V lost 6 bases and J lost 3, with 18 bases in between. Here the CDR3 reads CASSYWATRVYEQYF. CDR3 in DNA: TGTGCCAGCAGCTACTGGGCGACTAGGGTCTACGAGCAGTACTTC.

V usage is TRBV11-3 and J usage is TRBJ1-6; D is uncertain. Germline CDR1 is SGHNT and CDR2 is YENEEA. CDR3 length: 13 residues. V shed 5 bases and J shed 7 bases, with 9 bases lying between them. The DNA for the CDR3 is TGTGCCAGCAGCCCGACCCGGAATTCACCCCTCCACTTT. Translated: CASSPTRNSPLHF.

The chain employs TRBV6-6 and TRBJ1-2, with 8 bases lining up with TRBD1. There are 16 residues in the CDR3. The germline V gene encodes CDR1 MNHNY and CDR2 SVGAGI (reference sequence). The junction had 13 bases not matched to a gene; V was cut back by 6 bases and J by 4 bases. The CDR3 sequence is CASSPRQGKGSYGYTF. The CDR3 bases are TGTGCCAGCAGCCCCCGACAGGGGAAGGGGTCCTATGGCTACACCTTC.

To note about this clone: A junction boundary mismatches the germline segment, possibly from a read error. The V call is TRBV10-3, the J call TRBJ2-7; TRBD2 might be the D (6 bases). The CDR3 spans 14 residues. The germline V gene has CDR1 ENHRY and CDR2 SYGVKD. This chain's CDR3 is CAVSSGTGAYEQYF. CDR3 coding DNA: TGTGCCGTCAGCTCCGGGACGGGGGCCTACGAGCAGTACTTC.

This sequence joins TRBV7-9 and TRBJ2-1, with 11 bases aligning to TRBD2. Germline assignment: CDR1 SEHNR and CDR2 FQNEAQ (reference sequence). V shed 6 bases, J shed 4 bases, and the junction held 2 bases outside the gene matches. There are 14 residues in the CDR3. CDR3 in amino acids: CASRLAGEYNEQFF. For the CDR3, the DNA is TGTGCCAGCAGACTAGCGGGAGAATACAATGAGCAGTTCTTC. Looking up the rest from reference TRBV7-9 and TRBJ2-1 gives the full variable domain: DTGVSQNPRHKITKRGQNVTFRCDPISEHNRLYWYRQTLGQGPEFLTYFQNEAQLEKSRLLSDRFSAERPKGSFSTLEIQRTEQGDSAMYLCASRLAGEYNEQFFGPGTRLTVL.

This chain connects TRBV28 to TRBJ2-7, with 7 bases identical to TRBD1. The CDR3 spans 15 residues. Germline V gene data show CDR1 as MDHEN and CDR2 as SYDVKM. Trimming removed 3 bases from V and 1 base from J; junction bases left unmatched: 6. CDR3 sequence: CASSLAATGSYEQYF. Written as DNA, the CDR3 is TGTGCCAGCAGTTTGGCGGCGACAGGGTCCTACGAGCAGTACTTC. The whole variable domain, filled in from reference TRBV28 and TRBJ2-7, reads DVKVTQSSRYLVKRTGEKVFLECVQDMDHENMFWYRQDPGLGLRLIYFSYDVKMKEKGDIPEGYSVSREKKERFSLILESASTNQTSMYLCASSLAATGSYEQYFGPGTRLTVT.

This chain links TRBV5-1 with TRBJ1-3; D gene ambiguous. The germline gives CDR1 SGHRS, CDR2 YFSETQ. Trimming took 4 bases from V and 0 from J, leaving 11 bases between them. The CDR3 runs 15 residues. The CDR3 sequence is CASSTGPPSGNTIYF. The CDR3 coding sequence is TGCGCCAGCAGCACCGGGCCACCCTCTGGAAACACCATATATTTT.

The V gene is TRBV5-1, the J gene TRBJ2-5, with 12 bases aligning to TRBD2. The CDR3 is 13 residues long. With V trimmed by 5 bases and J by 4 bases, 0 bases remained unmatched. Looked up from germline, CDR1 is SGHRS and CDR2 is YFSETQ. Here the CDR3 DNA reads TGCGCCAGCAGACTAGCGGGAGGAGAGACCCAGTACTTC. Protein: CASRLAGGETQYF.

The rearrangement links TRBV6-1 to TRBJ1-2; tentative D call: TRBD1 (6 bases). Trimming removed 6 bases at V and 3 bases at J, with 14 bases between. CDR3 length: 14 amino acids. CDR1 is MNHNS, CDR2 SASEGT, per germline. This CDR3 is CASRTDRNHYGYTF. In DNA form, the CDR3 reads TGTGCCAGCAGGACCGACAGGAATCACTATGGCTACACCTTC.

This chain joins TRBV28 and TRBJ1-2, with 9 bases aligning to TRBD1. Looked up from germline, CDR1 is MDHEN and CDR2 is SYDVKM. The CDR3 loop spans 16 amino acids. V was pared by 5 bases and J by 7 bases, with 14 bases of the junction left unmatched. The CDR3, as DNA: TGTGCCAGCAGTCCTCCCGGGACAGGGATTAGGCGTGGCTACACCTTC. This encodes CASSPPGTGIRRGYTF.

V is TRBV28 and J is TRBJ1-6; 10 positions match TRBD1. This CDR3 has 14 amino acids. Germline assignment: CDR1 MDHEN and CDR2 SYDVKM. The V gene end was trimmed by 7 bases and the J gene end by 10 bases; junction bases not matched to a gene: 7. This CDR3 reads CASILGTGASPLHF. As DNA, the CDR3 is TGTGCCAGCATCTTGGGGACAGGGGCCTCACCCCTCCACTTT.

This chain links TRBV7-8 with TRBJ2-1, with 9 bases identical to TRBD1. V lost 10 bases to trimming and J lost 10 bases; unmatched junction nucleotides: 11. This CDR3 contains 13 residues. CDR1 and CDR2 (germline): SGHVS, FQNEAQ. CDR3 nucleotides: TGTGCCATCCCTCATCGACAGGGGGACGAGCAGTTCTTC. The encoded protein is CAIPHRQGDEQFF.

The rearrangement uses TRBV7-9 and TRBJ1-2; 11 bases match TRBD1. The CDR3 covers 16 residues. With 4 bases clipped from V and 8 bases from J, the junction kept 12 bases outside the gene matches. CDR1 and CDR2 from the germline V gene are SEHNR and FQNEAQ (reference sequence). CDR3 DNA sequence: TGTGCCAGCAGCTCTTTTGCCGGGACAGGGGGTGTCGGCTACACCTTC. Translation gives CASSSFAGTGGVGYTF.

This clone came up once. This CDR3 reads CASSLSQGVSEAFF. CDR3 in DNA: TGTGCCAGCAGCTTATCCCAGGGAGTGTCTGAAGCTTTCTTT. The rearrangement joins TRBV7-9 to TRBJ1-1; D is perhaps TRBD1 (5 bases). Germline V gene sequence: CDR1 SEHNR, CDR2 FQNEAQ (reference sequence). The germline V and J ends were trimmed by 2 bases and 6 bases, with 13 bases remaining between them. This CDR3 spans 14 amino acids.

This clone appeared a single time. This sequence joins TRBV28 and TRBJ2-7; the D gene is possibly TRBD1 (6 bases). The CDR3 sequence is 15 residues long. Per germline, CDR1 MDHEN and CDR2 SYDVKM. V was pared by 6 bases and J by 0 bases, with 15 bases between. The CDR3 sequence: CASSPFDRFSYEQYF. The CDR3 DNA reads TGTGCCAGCAGCCCTTTCGACAGGTTCTCCTACGAGCAGTACTTC.

This chain joins TRBV11-2 and TRBJ1-4; D perhaps matches TRBD1 (6 bases). CDR3 length: 17 residues. Trimming pared 2 bases from V and 2 bases from J, leaving 15 bases between. The germline V gene encodes CDR1 SGHAT and CDR2 FQNNGV. This CDR3 is CASSLRSRGPTNEKLFF. CDR3 coding DNA: TGTGCCAGCAGCTTACGGTCCAGGGGACCCACTAATGAAAAACTGTTTTTT.

The chain combines TRBV5-5 with TRBJ2-3; a possible D gene is TRBD2 (7 bases). CDR3 size: 15 residues. Trimming took 4 bases from V and 3 from J, leaving 15 bases between them. Germline CDR1 SGHKS, CDR2 YYEKEE (reference sequence). The chain's CDR3 is CASSPWGGRTDTQYF. The CDR3 DNA reads as TGTGCCAGCAGCCCCTGGGGGGGCCGGACAGATACGCAGTATTTT. The full variable domain, in which reference TRBV5-5 and TRBJ2-3 provide the parts outside the CDR3, is DAGVTQSPTHLIKTRGQQVTLRCSPISGHKSVSWYQQVLGQGPQFIFQYYEKEERGRGNFPDRFSARQFPNYSSELNVNALLLGDSALYLCASSPWGGRTDTQYFGPGTRLTVL.

The V and J genes are TRBV5-8 and TRBJ1-2; D perhaps matches TRBD1 (5 bases). The CDR3 covers 16 residues. CDR1 is SGHTS and CDR2 is YDEGEE in the germline V gene. V was trimmed by 1 base and J by 4 bases, leaving 17 bases between them. CDR3 bases: TGTGCCAGCAGCTTGAAGTCCCTGGGGCATCTCTATGGCTACACCTTC. This encodes CASSLKSLGHLYGYTF.